This is a list of T cell receptor beta chains from one sample in a study of blood T cell repertoires in COVID-19. The method was immunoSEQ multiplex PCR; TCRdb's version includes in-frame clones alone and lacks a portion of them. The sample lists 250,000 to 300,000 clones, just under 90% occurring once. Specimen: PBMCs or T cells enriched from blood (not recorded which). Receptors originate from a woman aged 50 to 60 who had been exposed to COVID-19. The CDR3 runs from the conserved cysteine through the conserved F or W. D genes are given only for firm matches. Expanded clones get a size class; other rows say once, few or many, or leave the size out.

>TRBJ1-5|NA|TRBV28|NA
TGTGCCAGCAGTTTGTGGATGGGAGGTCAGCCCCAGCATTTT
CASSLWMGGQPQHF
>TRBJ2-1|once|TRBV14|NA
TGTGCCAGCAGGCCTGGCGGGGCTTCTAATGAGCAGTTCTTC
CASRPGGASNEQFF
>TRBJ1-6|NA|TRBV19|TRBD1
TGTGCCAGTAGTGTGGGACAGGGTATCGCTTCACCCCTCCACTTT
CASSVGQGIASPLHF
>TRBJ1-5|NA|TRBV25-1|NA
TGTGCCAGCCACTATGCAGGGTGGCAGCCCCAGCATTTT
CASHYAGWQPQHF
>TRBJ1-5|NA|TRBV5-8|NA
TGTGCCAGCAGCCCCGTCTCCCTCCCCCAGCATTTT
CASSPVSLPQHF
>TRBJ1-5|NA|TRBV5-5|NA
TGTGCCAGCAGCTTGGCCGGGGGATATAGCAATCAGCCCCAGCATTTT
CASSLAGGYSNQPQHF
>TRBJ1-2|NA|TRBV5-1|TRBD1
TGCGCCAGCAGCTTGGGCGGGACAGCCAACTATGGCTACACCTTC
CASSLGGTANYGYTF
>TRBJ2-5|few|TRBV19|TRBD2
TGTGCCAGTTCTAAAAACCGACTAGCGGGGCTCTCGGAGACCCAGTACTTC
CASSKNRLAGLSETQYF
>TRBJ1-1|NA|TRBV24-1|TRBD1
TGTGCCACCAGTGATTCGACAGGGGGGATAACCACTGAAGCTTTCTTT
CATSDSTGGITTEAFF
>TRBJ2-3|NA|TRBV5-5|NA
TGTGCCAGCAGCAAATACCCCGGGACCCAGGGGAATACGCAGTATTTT
CASSKYPGTQGNTQYF
>TRBJ1-6|NA|TRBV4-1|NA
TGCGCCAGCAGCCAAGATTGGAGGAATTCACCCCTCCACTTT
CASSQDWRNSPLHF
>TRBJ1-6|NA|TRBV28|NA
TGTGCCAGCAGAAAGGGGGAGGGAATGTCTAATTCACCCCTCCACTTT
CASRKGEGMSNSPLHF
>TRBJ2-1|NA|TRBV2|NA
TGTGCCAGCAGTGACAGGGGCGGCTCCTACAATGAGCAGTTCTTC
CASSDRGGSYNEQFF
>TRBJ1-5|NA|TRBV30|TRBD1
TGTGCCTGGTCGACAGGGGGCGGCAATCAGCCCCAGCATTTT
CAWSTGGGNQPQHF
>TRBJ2-3|NA|TRBV5-4|NA
TGTGCCAGCAGCTTGGGCCGCTCCCCCGGAGATACGCAGTATTTT
CASSLGRSPGDTQYF
>TRBJ2-7|NA|TRBV4-2|NA
TGTGCCAGCAGCCGTAGGGAAGGACTCTACGAGCAGTACTTC
CASSRREGLYEQYF
>TRBJ2-2|NA|TRBV28|NA
TGTGCCACCACGGGGGTTAACACCGGGGAGCTGTTTTTT
CATTGVNTGELFF
>TRBJ2-2|NA|TRBV5-1|NA
TGCGCCAGCAGCTTGCTTGGGGGCCCTGTCGGCGGGGAGCTGTTTTTT
CASSLLGGPVGGELFF
>TRBJ1-3|NA|TRBV3-1/TRBV3-2|NA
TGTGCCAGCAGCCAAGATTCGAGCAGGGCATACACCATATATTTT
CASSQDSSRAYTIYF
>TRBJ2-7|NA|TRBV11-2|NA
TGTGCCAGCAGCCCGAGGGACACTTCCTACGAGCAGTACTTC
CASSPRDTSYEQYF
>TRBJ1-2|NA|TRBV28|NA
TGTGCCAGCAGTCCCCTGGGGGAGGGTACTAACTATGGCTACACCTTC
CASSPLGEGTNYGYTF
>TRBJ2-2|few|TRBV30|TRBD1
TGTGCCTGGATATCCGGGACAGGGGTAGCCGGGGAGCTGTTTTTT
CAWISGTGVAGELFF
>TRBJ1-3|NA|TRBV2|NA
TGTGCCAGCAGCAGAGATTCAGGCTCTGGAAACACCATATATTTT
CASSRDSGSGNTIYF
>TRBJ2-5|few|TRBV2|TRBD2
TGTGCCAGCAGCCGTAGCGGGGGGGAGTTAGAGACCCAGTACTTC
CASSRSGGELETQYF
>TRBJ1-1|NA|TRBV27|NA
TGTGCCAGCAGGGTGGCAGGGTTGAACACTGAAGCTTTCTTT
CASRVAGLNTEAFF
>TRBJ2-1|NA|TRBV9|NA
TGTGCCAGCAGCGTAGGTAGCGGTAACAATGAGCAGTTCTTC
CASSVGSGNNEQFF
>TRBJ1-5|NA|TRBV30|TRBD1
TGTGCCCCCAGGGGGAGCAATCAGCCCCAGCATTTT
CAPRGSNQPQHF
>TRBJ1-1|once|TRBV10-1|TRBD1
TGCGCCAGCAGTGTGGGCCTAACAGGGGGAACACGAATCTCCAAAGCTTTCTTT
CASSVGLTGGTRISKAFF
>TRBJ2-7|NA|TRBV5-4|NA
TGTGCCAGCAGCTTGGAACTGAGCGAGCAGTACTTC
CASSLELSEQYF
>TRBJ2-7|NA|TRBV7-9|NA
TGTGCCAGCAGCTCCCAGGATAGGGGTCGCGAGCAGTACTTC
CASSSQDRGREQYF
>TRBJ2-1|NA|TRBV5-1|TRBD2
TGCGCCAGCAGCTTGGTGGTTGGGCGGGGGGCAAACAATGAGCAGTTCTTC
CASSLVVGRGANNEQFF
>TRBJ1-3|once|TRBV6-5|NA
TGTGCCAGCACGGAAGGCGGCTCTGGAAACACCATATATTTT
CASTEGGSGNTIYF
>TRBJ1-1|NA|TRBV27|TRBD1
TGTGCCAGCGGGAACAGGGGCAAGAACACTGAAGCTTTCTTT
CASGNRGKNTEAFF
>TRBJ1-2|NA|TRBV30|NA
TGTGCCTGGACCCTTGGGCAGGGGGGCTACACCTTC
CAWTLGQGGYTF
>TRBJ1-2|NA|TRBV5-8|TRBD1
TGTGCCAGCAGCTCTCCGGGACAGGGTTTTCTCTATGGCTACACCTTC
CASSSPGQGFLYGYTF
>TRBJ1-6|NA|TRBV6-4|TRBD1
TGTGCCAGCAGTCGACAGGGGGATTCACCCCTCCACTTT
CASSRQGDSPLHF
>TRBJ2-3|NA|TRBV18|TRBD2
TGTGCCAGCTCCCCCGCCAAGCGGGGGTCTGGGACAGATACGCAGTATTTT
CASSPAKRGSGTDTQYF
>TRBJ2-7|NA|TRBV6-4|TRBD1
TGTGCCAGCAGTGACTCGGGACAGGGGACCTACGAGCAGTACTTC
CASSDSGQGTYEQYF
>TRBJ2-7|once|TRBV4-1|TRBD1
TGCGCCAGCAGCCAAGAGAGGACAGGGCGCTCCTACGAGCAGTACTTC
CASSQERTGRSYEQYF
>TRBJ1-2|once|TRBV10-3|NA
TGTGCCATCACCCGACAAACACTGAACTATGGCTACACCTTC
CAITRQTLNYGYTF
>TRBJ1-1|NA|TRBV6-5|NA
TGTGCCAGCCGCCCGGAGGGGCTTTGGATGAAGGCTGCTTTCTTT
CASRPEGLWMKAAFF
>TRBJ2-1|NA|TRBV28|TRBD2
TGTGCCAGCAGATCGAGCGGGGGGGTATACAATGAGCAGTTCTTC
CASRSSGGVYNEQFF
>TRBJ1-6|NA|TRBV28|TRBD1
TGTGCCAGCAGTCCGGGACAGATCTCCTATAATTCACCCCTCCACTTT
CASSPGQISYNSPLHF
>TRBJ1-2|NA|TRBV28|NA
TGTGCCAGCAGCCATCGGGGGGCGAACACTAACTATGGCTACACCTTC
CASSHRGANTNYGYTF
>TRBJ1-2|NA|TRBV19|TRBD1
TGTGCCAGTAGACACCCCGGGACAGACCTTGGCTACACCTTC
CASRHPGTDLGYTF
>TRBJ1-1|NA|TRBV7-2|TRBD1
TGTGCCAGCAGCCCAGGACAGGTTTACACTGAAGCTTTCTTT
CASSPGQVYTEAFF
>TRBJ2-3|NA|TRBV5-4|TRBD1
TGTGCCAGCAGCCCCACAGGGGGCGGTACGCAGTATTTT
CASSPTGGGTQYF
>TRBJ2-7|NA|TRBV27|NA
TGTGCCAGCAGTTTAGTTAGCCGTTACGAGCAGTACTTC
CASSLVSRYEQYF